This T cell receptor beta chain was found in a study of spatial heterogeneity in lung cancer. Study context: Each distinct TCR and UMI combination averaged more than ten appearances in raw reads.

Time point defined: sample taken at primary tumor resection. 72 TRACERx patients with early, untreated non-small cell lung cancer donated samples. The study's findings and limits: Sequencing reached an estimated coverage of tumor T cells that was only approximately 7% for alpha chains and around 13% for beta chains. Tumor mutation count correlated with how many alpha and beta TCRs expanded intratumorally.

The CDR3 loop spans 15 amino acids. CDR1 and CDR2 from the germline V gene are SGHVS and FNYEAQ. The V end lost 8 bases, the J end lost 7 bases, and 20 bases lay between the germline ends. TCR cDNA molecules each had a unique molecular identifier. TCRdb processed the 5' RACE reads anew with MiXCR; each CDR3 protein has one entry. The table has a few thousand distinct CDR3 sequences, about 16% seen once. This clonotype was observed a few times. The antigen is unknown. The clonotype originates from a male donor with early-stage non-small cell lung cancer. Sample: lung tumor tissue, taken at surgery. The V and J genes are TRBV7-6 and TRBJ2-2, with D unresolved. The CDR3 sequence is CASAPGLTSGGELFF. The CDR3 DNA follows: TGTGCCAGCGCCCCGGGCTTGACATCGGGCGGGGAGCTGTTTTTT. Supplemented by reference TRBV7-6 and TRBJ2-2, the full variable domain reads GAGVSQSPRYKVTKRGQDVALRCDPISGHVSLYWYRQALGQGPEFLTYFNYEAQQDKSGLPNDRFSAERPEGSISTLTIQRTEQRDSAMYRCASAPGLTSGGELFFGEGSRLTVL.